The rows below give T cell receptor beta chains drawn from one sample of a study of control samples from healthy donors and cancer patients. TCRdb's table, derived via immunoSEQ multiplex PCR, lists solely in-frame clones and lacks some. In the table there are 90,000 to 110,000 clones, 85% to 90% of which are singletons. Sequencing used blood. These receptor sequences come from a woman between 45 and 60 years old in good health. Each CDR3 is given with its conserved first and last residue. A D gene is named only where the DNA matches it firmly. Expanded clones get a size class; other rows say once, few or many, or leave the size out.

clone_size,d_call,j_call,v_call,cdr3_nt,cdr3_aa
NA,TRBD2,TRBJ2-5,TRBV7-6,TGTGCCAGCAGCTTTGGGCTCGGATGGGAGGGCCATGAGACCCAGTACTTC,CASSFGLGWEGHETQYF
NA,NA,TRBJ2-7,TRBV6-1,TGTGCCAGCAGTGACCGGGACCGGACCTACGAGCAGTACTTC,CASSDRDRTYEQYF
NA,NA,TRBJ2-2,TRBV4-1,TGCGCCAGCAGCCAAGGATTGTGGGAGGACACCGGGGAGCTGTTTTTT,CASSQGLWEDTGELFF
NA,NA,TRBJ1-1,TRBV7-8,TGTGCCAGCAGCTTAGCGCGGCAGCGGGACACTGAAGCTTTCTTT,CASSLARQRDTEAFF
NA,NA,TRBJ2-3,TRBV4-1,TGCGCCAGCAGCACCTTATTAGCCGTCTTTGTGGAGCAGTATTTT,CASSTLLAVFVEQYF
NA,TRBD1,TRBJ1-2,TRBV2,TGTGCCAGCACTACAGGACAGGGGGCATTGAGCTACACCTTC,CASTTGQGALSYTF
NA,TRBD1,TRBJ1-4,TRBV6-5,TGTGCCAGCAGTTACAACAGGGGTTCTAATGAAAAACTGTTTTTT,CASSYNRGSNEKLFF
NA,TRBD1,TRBJ2-4,TRBV2,TGTGCCAGCACCGAAGGTGGCAGGGGGCTAGACATTCAGTACTTC,CASTEGGRGLDIQYF
NA,NA,TRBJ2-6,TRBV30,TGTGCCTGGAGCCTCCCTGGGATCCTCAACGTCCTGACTTTC,CAWSLPGILNVLTF
few,NA,TRBJ2-3,TRBV19,TGTGCCAGTAGCCCCCAGGGGCCCGGGGTAGGGCAGTATTTT,CASSPQGPGVGQYF
NA,NA,TRBJ1-4,TRBV5-5,TGTGCCAGCAGCTTGGGCTATCGGGCAACTAATGAAAAACTGTTTTTT,CASSLGYRATNEKLFF
NA,TRBD1,TRBJ2-3,TRBV27,TGTGCCAGCAGGGTCACGGGTCGACAGGGTACGCAGTATTTT,CASRVTGRQGTQYF
NA,TRBD1,TRBJ1-5,TRBV2,TGTGCCAGCAGTCCCGGGACAGGGGGTCAGCCCCAGCATTTT,CASSPGTGGQPQHF
NA,TRBD2,TRBJ2-1,TRBV27,TGTGCCAGTATTGCCGGGACTAGCAACTACAATGAGCAGTTCTTC,CASIAGTSNYNEQFF
few,NA,TRBJ2-2,TRBV6-5,TGTGCCAGCTCTCAGCTTACCGGGGAGCTGTTTTTT,CASSQLTGELFF
NA,NA,TRBJ2-2,TRBV7-6,TGTGCCAGCAGCCCGAGGGGCCCGGCGAACACCGGGGAGCTGTTTTTT,CASSPRGPANTGELFF
NA,TRBD1,TRBJ1-5,TRBV19,TGTGCCAGTAGGCCGGGACAGCCGGATCAGCCCCAGCATTTT,CASRPGQPDQPQHF
NA,TRBD2,TRBJ2-5,TRBV27,TGTGCCAGTGGTGCTAGCGGTGGGAGGCAGCCCCAGTACTTC,CASGASGGRQPQYF
few,NA,TRBJ1-1,TRBV5-4,TGTGCCAGCATTGTGGGGAACACTGAAGCTTTCTTT,CASIVGNTEAFF
NA,NA,TRBJ2-1,TRBV5-8,TGTGCCAGCAGCTGGACCTACAATGAGCAGTTCTTC,CASSWTYNEQFF
NA,NA,TRBJ2-1,TRBV5-6,TGTGCCAGCAGGGAGATCCCCCGGGGGTCGTCCTACAATGAGCAGTTCTTC,CASREIPRGSSYNEQFF